This TCR beta chain was documented in a study of OX40 agonist ivuxolimab in advanced cancers. Study-level information: One hepatocellular carcinoma and a couple of cutaneous melanoma patients partially responded.

People who had autoimmune disease history or systemic immunosuppression were excluded. TCRdb keeps only in-frame clones here, not all; method: immunoSEQ multiplex PCR. The sample yields approximately 47,000 clones, 85% to 90% seen once. V was pared by 3 bases and J by 4 bases, with 15 bases between. Germline values: CDR1 SGHAT, CDR2 FQNNGV. The length of the CDR3 is 15 residues. The J gene is TRBJ1-2, the V gene TRBV11-2; tentatively, D is TRBD1 (6 bases). The sequence came from an adult with an advanced solid tumor such as melanoma, head and neck, liver or kidney cancer. Material: CD4+ or CD8+ T cells sorted from blood, obtained in a trial of the OX40 agonist ivuxolimab. The CDR3 region is CASSLTGTLLYGYTF. The CDR3 DNA follows: TGTGCCAGCAGCTTGACCGGGACACTCCTCTATGGCTACACCTTC.